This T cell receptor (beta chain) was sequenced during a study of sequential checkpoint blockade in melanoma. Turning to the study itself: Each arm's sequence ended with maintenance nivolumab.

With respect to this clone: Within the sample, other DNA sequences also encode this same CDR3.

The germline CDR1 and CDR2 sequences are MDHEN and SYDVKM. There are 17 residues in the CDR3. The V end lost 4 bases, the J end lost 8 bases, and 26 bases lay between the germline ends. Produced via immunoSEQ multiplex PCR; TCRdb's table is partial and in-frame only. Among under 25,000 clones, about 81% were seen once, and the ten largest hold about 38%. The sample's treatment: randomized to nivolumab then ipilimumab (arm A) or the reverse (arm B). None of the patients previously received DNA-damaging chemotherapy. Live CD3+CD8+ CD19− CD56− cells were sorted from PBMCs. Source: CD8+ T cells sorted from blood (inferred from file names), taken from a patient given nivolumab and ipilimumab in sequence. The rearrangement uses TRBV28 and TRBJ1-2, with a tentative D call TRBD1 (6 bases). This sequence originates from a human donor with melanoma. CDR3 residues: CASSWAGANGRPKGYTF. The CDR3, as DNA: TGTGCCAGCAGTTGGGCGGGGGCGAACGGGCGTCCTAAAGGCTACACCTTC.